This T cell receptor beta chain was recovered during a study of regulatory T cells in long-lasting Graves disease. Time point reported: newly diagnosed GD, antithyroid drugs for less than 3 months. Extracted RNA from PBMCs served as the source of the TCR library. The CDR3 totals 14 residues. Between the trimmed V and J ends, which lost 1 base and 7 bases, there was a span of 11 bases. Through Arm-PCR of CDR3 regions and iRepertoire HTBI primers, TCR beta libraries were built. TCRdb passed the multiplex PCR reads through MiXCR, listing each CDR3 protein once. There are hundreds of thousands of distinct CDR3 sequences in the sample; roughly 16% occur only once, and 12% lies in the top ten. The same data also went into a second study, on T cells in Graves' hyperthyroidism and ophthalmopathy.

The sequence derives from a man aged 18 to 35 with Graves disease. The chain links TRBV12-3 or TRBV12-4 to TRBJ2-4, with a tentative D call TRBD1 (5 bases). The sequences come from peripheral blood mononuclear cells (PBMCs), collected at new diagnosis, from a patient treated with antithyroid drugs. The CDR3 region is CASSLGGLINIQYF. Here the CDR3 DNA reads TGTGCCAGCAGTTTAGGGGGCCTGATCAACATTCAGTACTTC.